The entry that follows covers one TCR beta chain sequence. This clonotype was found many times. Its antigen is currently not known. No base-level quality is on record; no much larger clone is a single base apart. The germline V gene provides CDR1 SGDLS and CDR2 YYNGEE. After removal of 0 bases from V and 0 bases from J, the junction retains 6 bases not matched to a gene. The CDR3 measures 16 amino acids from cysteine to phenylalanine. Only the CDR3 portion is preserved as DNA: 48 bases, with reading frame beginning at the first base. The data stem from a study of T-cell reconstitution after alpha-beta-depleted transplantation in children (TCRdb year 2016). In the study overall: Using TCR repertoire profiling, the study quantitatively followed how T-cell immune reconstitution unfolded in children after TCRalphabeta/CD19-depleted allogeneic hematopoietic cell transplantation.

Library method: PCR. The data were produced on an Illumina HiSeq 2500. TCR libraries were prepared with molecular barcoding, using unique molecular identifiers to normalize TCRbeta repertoire quantification. TCRdb handled the public reads itself, with Q25 trimming in fastp and clone calling in MiXCR, and kept productive beta chains. Each CDR3 protein appears once, grouped with its most common genes and DNA. Present in this sample are about 640,000 distinct CDR3 sequences, around 17% of which were seen just once. The top ten hold 1.1% of the sample. The origin of this receptor is a human donor who donated a stem cell graft to a child with acute myeloid leukemia. Material: PBMCs from the stem cell graft donor, obtained from the stem cell graft. The chain couples TRBV9 to TRBJ2-7; 7 central nucleotides agree with TRBD2. This receptor carries the CDR3 CASSVGVGGYSYEQYF. DNA sequence: TGTGCCAGCAGCGTAGGGGTCGGGGGGTACTCCTACGAGCAGTACTTC.